The 5 T cell receptor beta chains reported below all come from one sample, sequenced in a study of blood T cell repertoires in COVID-19. Assay: immunoSEQ multiplex PCR; the TCRdb copy retains only in-frame clones and omits some. Here the sample spans fewer than 200,000 clones, about 83% being singletons. The sample was peripheral blood. The receptor source for this set is a woman of 80 years or more with COVID-19, enrolled during active disease.

V gene TRBV3-1 (or the pseudogene TRBV3-2) combines with J gene TRBJ1-2; TRBD1 matches at 8 bases. The V and J ends lost 4 bases and 8 bases, in that order; junction bases with no gene match: 6. Germline assignment: CDR1 LGHDT and CDR2 YNNKEL (reference sequence). CDR3 size: 13 residues. The DNA for the CDR3 is TGTGCCAGCAGCCGGATTCGGGACAGGGGCTACACCTTC. It encodes CASSRIRDRGYTF.

V is TRBV10-3 and J is TRBJ2-7, with 7 bases matching TRBD2. The germline gives CDR1 ENHRY, CDR2 SYGVKD. CDR3 length equals 17 residues. Germline trimming cut 3 bases from V and 0 bases from J; bases unmatched to any gene: 11. CDR3 bases: TGTGCCATCAGTGATACAGTGGCGGGGGTAAACTCCTACGAGCAGTACTTC. This codes for CAISDTVAGVNSYEQYF.

This clone was found a few times. The chain couples TRBV29-1 to TRBJ1-2; 11 nucleotides agree with TRBD1. J gave up 11 bases and V 2 bases, and 7 bases lay outside the gene matches. Germline assignment: CDR1 SQVTM and CDR2 ANQGSEA. This CDR3 has 13 residues. CDR3 in DNA: TGCAGCGTTGAAAGGACAGGGGGCGCGGGGTACACCTTC. Its protein is CSVERTGGAGYTF.

The chain combines TRBV28 with TRBJ2-2, with D maybe TRBD2 (5 bases). Germline V gene sequence: CDR1 MDHEN, CDR2 SYDVKM. This CDR3 comprises 20 residues. The V and J ends lost 2 bases and 0 bases respectively, with 22 bases between them. This chain's CDR3 is CASSLLVGWGAVANTGELFF. For the CDR3, the DNA is TGTGCCAGCAGTTTACTCGTCGGTTGGGGAGCGGTCGCGAACACCGGGGAGCTGTTTTTT.

The rearrangement joins TRBV30 to TRBJ2-5, with 12 nucleotides matching TRBD1. The CDR3 is made up of 16 amino acids. CDR1 GTSNPN and CDR2 SVGIG come from the germline V gene (reference sequence). V shed 2 bases, J shed 0 bases, and the junction held 4 bases outside the gene matches. CDR3 amino acids: CAWSTGQGAYQETQYF. The CDR3 region has the DNA TGTGCCTGGAGTACGGGACAGGGGGCATACCAAGAGACCCAGTACTTC.